This T cell receptor (beta chain) derives from a study of T cell repertoires in cytomegalovirus infection. Study-level background: Recently identified HLA-C-restricted CMV epitopes were among the peptides used. Public TCR beta signatures were indicative of both CMV infection and a matching HLA type. Notes on the study in general: HLA-C-restricted CMV clonotypes gave the most frequent clonotype in two of eight donors. Using cumulative public TCR beta family frequency, the authors identified those who carried CMV together with the relevant HLA.

On this clonotype itself: Its antigen is unidentified.

TCRdb recomputed calls from the reads with MiXCR, one row per CDR3 protein. The table records approximately 910,000 distinct CDR3 sequences, roughly 31% of them present only once. The germline V gene has CDR1 WNHNN and CDR2 SYGVQD (reference sequence). With V trimmed by 0 bases and J by 6 bases, 9 bases remained unmatched. The CDR3 consists of 17 residues. The V and J genes are TRBV10-1 and TRBJ2-2, with TRBD1 identical over 8 bases. The specimen comprised cultured CD8+ T cells from PBMCs, sampled from culture after CMV antigen stimulation. The receptor comes from a human donor in good health (CMV status not recorded). Some clones in this sample may be carry-over from other donors' samples. The CDR3 DNA is TGCGCCAGCAGTGAGTCGAAAGGACAGGGAGAGGCCGGGGAGCTGTTTTTT. The encoded protein is CASSESKGQGEAGELFF.